A single sample is the source of the 5 T cell receptor beta chains below, sequenced in a study of Graves' ophthalmopathy and Graves' hyperthyroidism. TCR beta CDR3 amplification used RNA transcripts. Scientists carried out first-round RT-PCR using HTBI primers and then a second-round multiplex PCR. TCRdb analysed the multiplex PCR reads with MiXCR anew, one entry per CDR3 protein. The sample lists more than 300,000 distinct CDR3 sequences, approximately 18% occurring once. Material for sequencing was peripheral blood. Every receptor here comes from an adult woman with stable Graves' hyperthyroidism.

This clonotype was counted ten times or more. The rearrangement links TRBV27 to TRBJ1-3; the D gene is possibly TRBD1 (6 bases). The germline V gene encodes CDR1 MNHEY and CDR2 SMNVEV (reference sequence). The CDR3 is 14 residues long. Trimming pared 4 bases from V and 6 bases from J, leaving 13 bases between. The CDR3 region has the DNA TGTGCCAGCAGTTCGGGGGCAGGGCTAAACACCATATATTTT. As protein: CASSSGAGLNTIYF.

This clonotype has at least ten counts. The CDR3 DNA sequence: TGTGCCAGCAGAGAGGACATACTGAACACTGAAGCTTTCTTT. The encoded protein is CASREDILNTEAFF. The genes are TRBV2 and TRBJ1-1, with a possible D match to TRBD1 (5 bases). CDR1 is SNHLY, CDR2 FYNNEI, per germline. This CDR3 region has 14 residues. The ends were cut back, 6 bases at V and 0 bases at J, with 11 bases in the middle.

This clonotype came up many times. The V call is TRBV12-3 or TRBV12-4, the J call TRBJ2-6; D call uncertain. The length of the CDR3 is 13 residues. Trimming cost V 2 bases and J 1 base, with 0 bases left between them. The CDR3 DNA reads TGTGCCAGCAGTTTATCTGGGGCCAACGTCCTGACTTTC. It translates to CASSLSGANVLTF.

Only a few counts were recorded for this clonotype. The chain has TRBV11-2 and TRBJ2-5; D ambiguous. CDR1 and CDR2 from the germline V gene are SGHAT and FQNNGV. The CDR3 consists of 16 residues. The ends were cut back, 0 bases at V and 2 bases at J, with 13 bases in the middle. The CDR3 loop is CASSLDFRPGQETQYF. In DNA form, the CDR3 reads TGTGCCAGCAGCTTAGATTTCCGTCCAGGACAAGAGACCCAGTACTTC.

Many counts were recorded for this clonotype. The gene calls are TRBV15 and TRBJ1-5; tentatively, D is TRBD1 (5 bases). The CDR3 has 15 residues. The V and J ends lost 1 base and 4 bases respectively, with 11 bases between them. Germline assignment: CDR1 LNHNV and CDR2 YYDKDF (reference sequence). DNA of the CDR3: TGTGCCACCAGCAGAGTTCGACAGAGAAATCAGCCCCAGCATTTT. Its translation is CATSRVRQRNQPQHF.